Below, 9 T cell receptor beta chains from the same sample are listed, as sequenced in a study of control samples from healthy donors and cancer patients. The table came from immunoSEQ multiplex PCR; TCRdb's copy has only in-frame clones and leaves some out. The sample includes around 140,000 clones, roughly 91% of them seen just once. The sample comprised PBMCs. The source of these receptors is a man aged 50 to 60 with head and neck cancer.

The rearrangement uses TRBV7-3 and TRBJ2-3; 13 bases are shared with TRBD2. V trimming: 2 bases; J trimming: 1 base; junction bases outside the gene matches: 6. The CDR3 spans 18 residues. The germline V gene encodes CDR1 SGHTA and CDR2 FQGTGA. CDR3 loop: CASSLRHGLAGGTDTQYF. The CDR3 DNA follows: TGTGCCAGCAGCTTACGCCACGGACTAGCGGGGGGCACAGATACGCAGTATTTT.

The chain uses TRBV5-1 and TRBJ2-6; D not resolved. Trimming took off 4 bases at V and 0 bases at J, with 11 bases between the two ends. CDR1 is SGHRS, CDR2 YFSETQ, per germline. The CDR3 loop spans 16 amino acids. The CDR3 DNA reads TGCGCCAGCAGCCCTGGGTATCTCTCTGGGGCCAACGTCCTGACTTTC. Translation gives CASSPGYLSGANVLTF.

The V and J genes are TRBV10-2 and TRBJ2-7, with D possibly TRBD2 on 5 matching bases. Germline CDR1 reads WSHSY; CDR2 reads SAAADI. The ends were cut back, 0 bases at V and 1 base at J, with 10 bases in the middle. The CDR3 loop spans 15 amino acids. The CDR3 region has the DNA TGCGCCAGCAGTGAGTCCGCCGGCGGGTCCTACGAGCAGTACTTC. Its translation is CASSESAGGSYEQYF.

The DNA for the CDR3 is TGTGCCATCAGTGAGGCGGACAGGGGCGAGCAGTACTTC. It codes for CAISEADRGEQYF. V is TRBV10-3 and J is TRBJ2-7; 9 bases are a match to TRBD1. In germline, CDR1 is ENHRY, CDR2 SYGVKD. V dropped 2 bases and J dropped 6; count of bases not matched to a gene: 2. CDR3 length equals 13 residues.

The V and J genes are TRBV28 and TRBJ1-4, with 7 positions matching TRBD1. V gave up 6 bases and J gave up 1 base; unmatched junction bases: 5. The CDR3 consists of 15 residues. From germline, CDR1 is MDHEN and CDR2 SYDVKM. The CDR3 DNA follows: TGTGCCAGCAGCCCCGCAGGGGGAACTAATGAAAAACTGTTTTTT. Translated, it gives CASSPAGGTNEKLFF.

DNA of the CDR3: TGTGCCAGTAGTATAAAGACTCCGTTGAGTGAAAAACTGTTTTTT. Protein product: CASSIKTPLSEKLFF. The V and J genes are TRBV19 and TRBJ1-4; D not certain. The V and J ends lost 2 bases and 7 bases respectively, with 14 bases between them. The V gene's germline CDR1 is LNHDA and CDR2 SQIVND (reference sequence). This CDR3 region has 15 residues.

The CDR3 region has the DNA TGTGCCAGCAGCCCCCTGACAGGGTGGTACTACGAGCAGTACTTC. Protein product: CASSPLTGWYYEQYF. This chain links TRBV6-5 with TRBJ2-7; TRBD1 aligns across 7 bases. The CDR3 has 15 amino acids. CDR1 and CDR2 from the germline V gene are MNHEY and SVGAGI. The V and J ends lost 6 bases and 3 bases, in that order; junction bases with no gene match: 11.

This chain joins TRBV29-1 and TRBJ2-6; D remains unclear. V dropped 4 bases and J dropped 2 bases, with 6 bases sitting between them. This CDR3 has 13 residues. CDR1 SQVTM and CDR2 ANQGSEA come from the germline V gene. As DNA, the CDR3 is TGCAGCGTTGTTGGGACTGGGGCCAACGTCCTGACTTTC. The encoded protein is CSVVGTGANVLTF.

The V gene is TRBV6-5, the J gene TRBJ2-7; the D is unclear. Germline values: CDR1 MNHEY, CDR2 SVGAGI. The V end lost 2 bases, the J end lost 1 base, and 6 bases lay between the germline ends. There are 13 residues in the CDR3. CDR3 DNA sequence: TGTGCCAGCAGTTACGCCAGGTCCTACGAGCAGTACTTC. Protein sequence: CASSYARSYEQYF.